This T cell receptor beta chain was observed in a study of Graves' ophthalmopathy and Graves' hyperthyroidism. Amplification of TCR beta CDR3 regions used RNA transcripts. The workflow started with a first-round RT-PCR run with HTBI primers and then moved on to a second-round multiplex PCR. TCRdb analysed the multiplex PCR reads with MiXCR anew, one entry per CDR3 protein. The data contain 600,000 to 950,000 distinct CDR3 sequences, around 40% of them seen just once; the ten biggest clones take up about 40%. In donors with ophthalmopathy, activity was moderate-to-severe, with CAS ≥3, NOSPECS ≥4 and duration under 3 months. As diagnostic evidence, clinical symptoms, serum thyroxine, TRAb, thyroid ultrasound and orbital computed tomography were relied upon. Overall study findings and caveats: Classification of ophthalmopathy versus stable hyperthyroidism by a 13-signature model yielded around 90% sensitivity and around 80% specificity. Blood also harbored most expanded thyroid clonotypes above 0.001 frequency.

The CDR3 covers 14 residues. V was clipped by 7 bases and J by 3 bases, with 12 bases between them. Germline CDR1 is LNHDA and CDR2 is SQIVND (reference sequence). This clonotype was detected only a few times. Its target is unknown. The sample consisted of peripheral blood. The chain uses TRBV19 and TRBJ1-4; D is undetermined. This receptor was obtained from an adult man with Graves' ophthalmopathy. Here the CDR3 DNA reads TGTGCCAGTAATGAGAGTCCGTCTAATGAAAAACTGTTTTTT. Protein product: CASNESPSNEKLFF.